This T cell receptor beta chain was retrieved from a study of T cell repertoires in cytomegalovirus infection. Study information: Recently identified HLA-C-restricted CMV epitopes and well-studied HLA-B-restricted CMV epitopes were used by the study. Shared public TCR beta signatures pointed to both CMV infection and a matching HLA type.

TCRdb independently ran MiXCR on the reads; one entry per CDR3 protein. The sample includes hundreds of thousands of distinct CDR3 sequences, approximately 31% of them seen just once. The CDR3 totals 15 residues. CDR1 is SGHDN, CDR2 FVKESK, per germline. V was shortened by 3 bases and J by 2 bases, with 12 bases between the two germline ends. In regard to this clonotype: The antigen is undetermined.

The chain employs TRBV14 and TRBJ2-3; tentative D call: TRBD1 (6 bases). This sequence originates from a human donor in good health (CMV status not recorded). Some clones in this sample may be carry-over from other donors' samples. This specimen consisted of cultured CD8+ T cells from PBMCs, obtained from culture after CMV antigen stimulation. CDR3 loop: CASSQGHYDTDTQYF. The CDR3 DNA reads TGTGCCAGCAGCCAGGGACACTATGACACAGATACGCAGTATTTT.